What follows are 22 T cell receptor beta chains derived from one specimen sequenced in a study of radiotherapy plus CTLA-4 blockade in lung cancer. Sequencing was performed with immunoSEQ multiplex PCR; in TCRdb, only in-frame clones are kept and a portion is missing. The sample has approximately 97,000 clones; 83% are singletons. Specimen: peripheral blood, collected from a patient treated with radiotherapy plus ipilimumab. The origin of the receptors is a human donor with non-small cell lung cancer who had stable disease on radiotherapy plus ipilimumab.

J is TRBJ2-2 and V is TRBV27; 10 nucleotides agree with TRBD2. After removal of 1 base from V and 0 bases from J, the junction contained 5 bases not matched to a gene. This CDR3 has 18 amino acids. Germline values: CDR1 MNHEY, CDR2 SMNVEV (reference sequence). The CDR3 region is CASSLWASGGPNTGELFF. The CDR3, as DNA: TGTGCCAGCAGTTTATGGGCTAGCGGGGGCCCGAACACCGGGGAGCTGTTTTTT.

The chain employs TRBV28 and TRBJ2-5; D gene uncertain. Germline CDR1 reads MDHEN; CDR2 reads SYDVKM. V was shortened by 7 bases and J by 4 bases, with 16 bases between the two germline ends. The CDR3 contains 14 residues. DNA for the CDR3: TGTGCCAGCACCTCGTTTGGAGTGGTAGAGACCCAGTACTTC. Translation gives CASTSFGVVETQYF.

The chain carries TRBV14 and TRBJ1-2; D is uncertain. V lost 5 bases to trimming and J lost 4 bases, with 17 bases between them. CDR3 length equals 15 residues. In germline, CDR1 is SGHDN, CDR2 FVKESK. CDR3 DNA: TGTGCCAGCAGCTCAAGGCAGGACCCGTCCTATGGCTACACCTTC. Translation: CASSSRQDPSYGYTF.

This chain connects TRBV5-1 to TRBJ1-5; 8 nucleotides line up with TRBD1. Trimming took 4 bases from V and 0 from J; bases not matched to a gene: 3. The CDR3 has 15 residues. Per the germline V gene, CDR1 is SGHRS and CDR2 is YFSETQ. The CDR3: CASSPDRGSNQPQHF. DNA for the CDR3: TGCGCCAGCAGCCCCGACAGGGGTAGCAATCAGCCCCAGCATTTT.

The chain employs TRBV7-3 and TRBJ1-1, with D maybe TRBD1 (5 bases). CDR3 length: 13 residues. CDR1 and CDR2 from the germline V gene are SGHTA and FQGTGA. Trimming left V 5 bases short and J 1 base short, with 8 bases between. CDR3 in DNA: TGTGCCAGCAGCCCGCAGGGGAACACTGAAGCTTTCTTT. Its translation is CASSPQGNTEAFF.

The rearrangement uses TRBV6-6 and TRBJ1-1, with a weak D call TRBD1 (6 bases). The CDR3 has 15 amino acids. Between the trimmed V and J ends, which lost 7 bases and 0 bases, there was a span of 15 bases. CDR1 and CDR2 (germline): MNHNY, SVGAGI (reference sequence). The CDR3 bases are TGTGCCAGCACCAAGACAGGCATCCTGAACACTGAAGCTTTCTTT. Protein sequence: CASTKTGILNTEAFF.

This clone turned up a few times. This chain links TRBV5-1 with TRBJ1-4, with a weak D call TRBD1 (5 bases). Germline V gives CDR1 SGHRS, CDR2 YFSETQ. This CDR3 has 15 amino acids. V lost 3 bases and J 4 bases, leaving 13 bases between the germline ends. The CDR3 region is CASSSWRGGNEKLFF. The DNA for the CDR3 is TGCGCCAGCAGCTCCTGGAGGGGCGGTAATGAAAAACTGTTTTTT.

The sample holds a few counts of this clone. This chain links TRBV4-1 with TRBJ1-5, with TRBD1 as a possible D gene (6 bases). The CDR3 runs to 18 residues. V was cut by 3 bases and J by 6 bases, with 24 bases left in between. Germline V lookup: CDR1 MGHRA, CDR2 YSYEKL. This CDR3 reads CASSQLETRDRGAQPQHF. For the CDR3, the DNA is TGCGCCAGCAGCCAGCTCGAGACCCGGGATCGGGGGGCTCAGCCCCAGCATTTT.

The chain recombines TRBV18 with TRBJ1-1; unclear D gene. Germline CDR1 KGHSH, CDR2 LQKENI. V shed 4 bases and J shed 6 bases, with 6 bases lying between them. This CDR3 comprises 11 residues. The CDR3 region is CASSRGPEAFF. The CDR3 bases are TGTGCCAGCTCACGGGGTCCTGAAGCTTTCTTT.

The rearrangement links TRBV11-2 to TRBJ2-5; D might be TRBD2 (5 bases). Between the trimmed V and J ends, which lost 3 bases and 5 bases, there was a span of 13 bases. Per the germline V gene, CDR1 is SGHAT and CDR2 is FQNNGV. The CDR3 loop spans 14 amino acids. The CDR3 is CASSFLPGSETQYF. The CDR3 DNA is TGTGCCAGCAGCTTCCTTCCGGGAAGCGAGACCCAGTACTTC. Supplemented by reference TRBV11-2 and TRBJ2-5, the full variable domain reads EAGVAQSPRYKIIEKRQSVAFWCNPISGHATLYWYQQILGQGPKLLIQFQNNGVVDDSQLPKDRFSAERLKGVDSTLKIQPAKLEDSAVYLCASSFLPGSETQYFGPGTRLLVL.

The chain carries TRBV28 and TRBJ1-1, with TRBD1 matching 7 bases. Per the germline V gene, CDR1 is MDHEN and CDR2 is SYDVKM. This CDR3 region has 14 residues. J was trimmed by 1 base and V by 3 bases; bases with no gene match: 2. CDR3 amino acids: CASSFRTGNTEAFF. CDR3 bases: TGTGCCAGCAGTTTTAGGACAGGGAACACTGAAGCTTTCTTT.

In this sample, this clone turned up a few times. The CDR3 region has the DNA TGTGCCAGCAGTCGACAGACGTACGGGGAGCTGTTTTTT. It codes for CASSRQTYGELFF. This chain connects TRBV27 to TRBJ2-2; D perhaps matches TRBD1 (5 bases). Germline assignment: CDR1 MNHEY and CDR2 SMNVEV (reference sequence). This CDR3 has 13 residues. Trimming left V 5 bases short and J 7 bases short, with 11 bases between.

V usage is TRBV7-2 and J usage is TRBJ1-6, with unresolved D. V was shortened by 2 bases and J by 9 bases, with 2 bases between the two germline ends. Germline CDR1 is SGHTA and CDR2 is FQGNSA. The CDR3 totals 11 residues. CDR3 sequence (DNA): TGTGCCAGCAGCTTAAGTTCACCCCTCCACTTT. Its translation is CASSLSSPLHF.

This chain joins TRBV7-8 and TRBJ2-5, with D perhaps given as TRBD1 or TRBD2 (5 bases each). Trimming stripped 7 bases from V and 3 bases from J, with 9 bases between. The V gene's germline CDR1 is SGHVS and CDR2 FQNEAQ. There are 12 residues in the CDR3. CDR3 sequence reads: CASNGGEETQYF. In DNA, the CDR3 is TGTGCCAGCAATGGGGGAGAAGAGACCCAGTACTTC.

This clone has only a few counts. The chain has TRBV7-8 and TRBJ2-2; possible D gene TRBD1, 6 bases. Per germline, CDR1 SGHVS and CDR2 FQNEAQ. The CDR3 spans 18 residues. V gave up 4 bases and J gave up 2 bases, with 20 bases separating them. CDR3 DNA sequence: TGTGCCAGCAGCTCCTTCTCCCCGATGACAGGAAACACCGGGGAGCTGTTTTTT. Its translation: CASSSFSPMTGNTGELFF.

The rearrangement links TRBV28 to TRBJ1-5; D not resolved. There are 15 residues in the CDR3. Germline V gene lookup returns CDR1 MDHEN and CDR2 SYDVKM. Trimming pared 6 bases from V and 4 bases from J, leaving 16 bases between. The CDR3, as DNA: TGTGCCAGCAGCCCCCCCCGGCTGCTTAATCAGCCCCAGCATTTT. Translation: CASSPPRLLNQPQHF. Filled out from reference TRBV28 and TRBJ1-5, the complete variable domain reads DVKVTQSSRYLVKRTGEKVFLECVQDMDHENMFWYRQDPGLGLRLIYFSYDVKMKEKGDIPEGYSVSREKKERFSLILESASTNQTSMYLCASSPPRLLNQPQHFGDGTRLSIL.

This CDR3 reads CASGGVTEAFF. CDR3 coding DNA: TGTGCCAGCGGGGGGGTCACTGAAGCTTTCTTT. This chain uses TRBV9 with TRBJ1-1; tentatively, D is TRBD1 (5 bases). Germline V gene data show CDR1 as SGDLS and CDR2 as YYNGEE. CDR3 length: 11 residues. V shed 7 bases and J shed 4 bases, with 8 bases lying between them.

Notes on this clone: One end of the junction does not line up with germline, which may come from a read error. The CDR3 spells CARSPTSGRASYEQYF. The CDR3 DNA is TGTGCCCGCAGCCCGACTAGCGGGAGGGCGTCCTACGAGCAGTACTTC. V gene TRBV7-8 combines with J gene TRBJ2-7, with TRBD2 matching 14 bases. Looked up from germline, CDR1 is SGHVS and CDR2 is FQNEAQ. CDR3 size: 16 residues. The entire variable domain, with the rest obtained from reference TRBV7-8 and TRBJ2-7, is as follows: GAGVSQSPRYKVAKRGQDVALRCDPISGHVSLFWYQQALGQGPEFLTYFQNEAQLDKSGLPSDRFFAERPEGSVSTLKIQRTQQEDSAVYLCARSPTSGRASYEQYFGPGTRLTVT.

The CDR3 is CASSVEPGKETQYF. The CDR3 DNA is TGTGCCAGCAGCGTAGAGCCGGGAAAAGAGACCCAGTACTTC. This chain uses TRBV9 with TRBJ2-5; possibly TRBD2 for D (5 bases). Looked up from germline, CDR1 is SGDLS and CDR2 is YYNGEE. With 0 bases removed from V and 3 bases from J, the gap between germline ends came to 9 bases. CDR3 size: 14 residues.

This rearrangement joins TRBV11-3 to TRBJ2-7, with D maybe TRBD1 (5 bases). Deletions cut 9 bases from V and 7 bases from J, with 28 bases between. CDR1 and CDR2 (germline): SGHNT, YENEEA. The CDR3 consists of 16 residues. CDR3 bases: TGTGCCAGTTTATCCCTAGATCCACTACAGGTCGGGGAGCAGTACTTC. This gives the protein CASLSLDPLQVGEQYF.

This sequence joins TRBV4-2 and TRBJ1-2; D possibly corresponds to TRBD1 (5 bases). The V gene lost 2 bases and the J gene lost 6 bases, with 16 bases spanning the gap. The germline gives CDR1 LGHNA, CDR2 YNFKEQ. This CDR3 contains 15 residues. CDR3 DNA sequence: TGTGCCAGCAGCCAACAAATCAGGGTGCTGAATGGCTACACCTTC. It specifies CASSQQIRVLNGYTF.

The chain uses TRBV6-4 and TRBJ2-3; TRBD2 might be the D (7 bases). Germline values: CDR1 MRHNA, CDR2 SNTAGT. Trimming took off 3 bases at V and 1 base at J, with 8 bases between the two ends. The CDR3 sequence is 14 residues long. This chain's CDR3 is CASSEGGGTDTQYF. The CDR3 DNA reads TGTGCCAGCAGTGAAGGGGGGGGCACAGATACGCAGTATTTT.